Below, 10 T cell receptor beta chains from the same sample are listed, as sequenced in a study of T-cell reconstitution after alpha-beta-depleted transplantation in children (dated by TCRdb to between 2015 and 2016). Receptors were amplified or captured by PCR. Sequencing used an Illumina HiSeq 2500. To normalize quantification of the TCRbeta repertoire, the TCR libraries were built with molecular barcoding that relied on unique molecular identifiers. In-frame beta chains were kept once TCRdb had trimmed the public reads at Q25 with fastp and called clones with MiXCR. Every distinct CDR3 protein forms one entry, paired with its most common genes and DNA. The sample table holds hundreds of thousands of distinct CDR3 sequences, of which more than 8% were seen once. About a tenth of the sample belongs to the ten largest clones. The material was PBMCs from the stem cell graft donor, obtained from the stem cell graft. The source is a human donor who donated a stem cell graft to a child with SCID.

This clonotype was seen ten or more times. The chain recombines TRBV5-6 with TRBJ2-2; D is unclear. The CDR3 contains 12 residues. The germline V and J ends were trimmed by 3 bases and 4 bases, with 4 bases remaining between them. In germline, CDR1 is SGHDT, CDR2 YYEEEE. In DNA form, the CDR3 reads TGTGCCAGCAGCTCAAGCACCGGGGAGCTGTTTTTT. Its translation: CASSSSTGELFF.

This clonotype was observed at least ten times. The chain recombines TRBV10-3 with TRBJ1-1; tentatively, D is TRBD1 (6 bases). Trimming took 0 bases from V and 0 from J, leaving 14 bases between them. CDR1 and CDR2 (germline): ENHRY, SYGVKD. The CDR3 is made up of 17 amino acids. Here the CDR3 reads CAISESITGSMNTEAFF. For the CDR3, the DNA is TGTGCCATCAGTGAGTCCATTACAGGGTCGATGAACACTGAAGCTTTCTTT.

Only a few counts were recorded for this clonotype. The chain uses TRBV6-1 and TRBJ1-6, with 10 bases lining up with TRBD1. The CDR3 covers 17 residues. In germline, CDR1 is MNHNS, CDR2 SASEGT. The junction had 7 bases not matched to a gene; V was cut back by 1 base and J by 7 bases. CDR3: CASSEEGQGLSNSPLHF. For the CDR3, the DNA is TGTGCCAGCAGTGAAGAGGGACAGGGGCTCTCAAATTCACCCCTCCACTTT.

The chain recombines TRBV20-1 with TRBJ1-5; the D gene is possibly TRBD1 (5 bases). Germline loops: CDR1 DFQATT, CDR2 SNEGSKA (reference sequence). The CDR3 contains 14 residues. Trimming removed 3 bases at V and 1 base at J, with 10 bases between. The CDR3 spells CSARSGPSNQPQHF. The CDR3 DNA is TGCAGTGCTAGGTCGGGGCCGAGCAATCAGCCCCAGCATTTT.

A few counts support this clonotype. The chain employs TRBV5-6 and TRBJ2-3; tentatively, D is TRBD2 (5 bases). The germline V and J ends were trimmed by 10 bases and 4 bases, with 10 bases remaining between them. The CDR3 is 11 residues long. The germline CDR1 and CDR2 sequences are SGHDT and YYEEEE. The DNA of the CDR3 is TGTGCCCCGCCCGGGGCAGATACGCAGTATTTT. It codes for CAPPGADTQYF.

This sequence joins TRBV12-3 or TRBV12-4 and TRBJ1-2; the D is unclear. The CDR3 spans 14 residues. Trimming cost V 2 bases and J 3 bases, with 10 bases left between them. The CDR3 region is CASSLTNNHYGYTF. The CDR3 DNA follows: TGTGCCAGCAGTTTAACAAACAACCACTATGGCTACACCTTC.

V gene TRBV5-1 combines with J gene TRBJ2-2; 9 bases align to TRBD1. The CDR3 is 16 amino acids. Germline loops: CDR1 SGHRS, CDR2 YFSETQ. J was trimmed by 5 bases and V by 3 bases; bases with no gene match: 8. CDR3 amino acids: CASSSGQGTITGELFF. CDR3 DNA: TGCGCCAGCAGCTCCGGACAGGGGACAATTACCGGGGAGCTGTTTTTT. Full variable domain (remainder filled in from reference TRBV5-1 and TRBJ2-2): KAGVTQTPRYLIKTRGQQVTLSCSPISGHRSVSWYQQTPGQGLQFLFEYFSETQRNKGNFPGRFSGRQFSNSRSEMNVSTLELGDSALYLCASSSGQGTITGELFFGEGSRLTVL.

The CDR3 bases are TGCGCCAGCAGCTTGGTAACGGGGCAGGGGTCTGCTGGAAACACCATATATTTT. This gives the protein CASSLVTGQGSAGNTIYF. The rearrangement joins TRBV5-1 to TRBJ1-3; tentatively, D is TRBD1 (6 bases). The V end was cut by 0 bases, the J end by 2 bases, with 18 bases between. Germline values: CDR1 SGHRS, CDR2 YFSETQ. The CDR3 consists of 18 residues.

This clonotype was detected a few times. The CDR3 here is CASREDSGTDTQYF. CDR3 bases: TGTGCCAGCAGGGAGGACAGTGGCACAGATACGCAGTATTTT. The genes are TRBV6-4 and TRBJ2-3; maybe TRBD1 (6 bases). This CDR3 has 14 residues. The ends were cut back, 6 bases at V and 1 base at J, with 11 bases in the middle. Germline lookup yields CDR1 MRHNA and CDR2 SNTAGT.

The chain is built from TRBV29-1 and TRBJ2-7; 8 bases line up with TRBD1. V lost 6 bases, J lost 2 bases, and 12 bases stayed unmatched. The CDR3 extends over 15 amino acids. The V gene's germline CDR1 is SQVTM and CDR2 ANQGSEA. This CDR3 reads CSVSGGDRTTYEQYF. The CDR3, as DNA: TGCAGCGTCTCAGGAGGGGACAGGACTACCTACGAGCAGTACTTC.